The rows below give T cell receptor beta chains drawn from one sample of a study of blood T cells in healthy people across ages. TCRdb reprocessed the 5' RACE reads with MiXCR, giving one entry per CDR3 protein. Here the sample spans 800,000 or so distinct CDR3 sequences, more than 35% being singletons. The sequenced sample consisted of blood. These receptors were obtained from a man older than 75 in good health. Each CDR3 is given with its conserved first and last residue. Each record gives: V gene, clone size, CDR3 protein. Expanded clones are given a class, and other clones once, few, many or no size at all.

TRBV2 | once | CASKDVGAGNQPQHF
TRBV20-1 | . | CSARDSVSGRLKNEQFF
TRBV3-1 | . | CASSQVGTRRETQYF
TRBV2 | . | CASSDVGADTEAFF
TRBV28 | . | CASSLETGGGYTF
TRBV12-3/TRBV12-4 | . | CASSPGQGRTGELFF
TRBV24-1 | . | CATSDSQGATYNEQFF
TRBV6-4 | few | CVSSETSGGVDTQYF
TRBV7-2 | . | CASSFKYSGAGNTEAFF
TRBV6-2/TRBV6-3 | . | CASSSGTSGLSYEQYF
TRBV29-1 | . | CSVGVVDEGNEQFF
TRBV29-1 | . | CSVATEGRANTF
TRBV28 | . | CASTRQNYGYTF
TRBV7-2 | . | CASSFTASGPQHF
TRBV20-1 | . | CSAVSRGSIYEQYF
TRBV9 | few | CASSAHAEGYEQYF
TRBV5-1 | . | CASSLNAGSFYEQYF
TRBV29-1 | . | CSVELAEGLTDTQYF
TRBV9 | . | CASSVRGHGTDTQYF
TRBV9 | . | CASSSPGLPYEQFF
TRBV6-6 | few | CASSYPTGIATNEKLFF
TRBV20-1 | . | CSARRQGNPYEQYF
TRBV4-3 | . | CASSQMDRGFDIQYF
TRBV14 | . | CASSALSGTEAFF
TRBV7-2 | . | CASSLVLAGDYEQYF
TRBV20-1 | . | CGARASGTTDTQYF
TRBV6-2/TRBV6-3 | many | CASSYSYNEQFF
TRBV4-1 | once | CASSHPSPKSGSPFTDTQYF
TRBV12-3/TRBV12-4 | . | CASSPFSGGGETQYF
TRBV5-1 | few | CASSLLWDRVLDEQYF
TRBV11-2 | . | CASSLGGLDGIEQYF
TRBV7-8 | . | CASSPRVRLDTQYF
TRBV28 | . | CASRGQGEEKLFF
TRBV9 | once | CASSETGTYSYEQYF
TRBV15 | . | CATSRGGRGNTEAFF
TRBV2 | . | CASSESAPTDTQYF
TRBV4-3 | many | CASSPRLAGAGTQYF
TRBV5-5 | . | CASSLELAVNIQYF
TRBV5-1 | few | CASSLSRGSPLHF
TRBV29-1 | . | CSVGQDEQFF
TRBV7-2 | . | CASSQVQGPNEKLFF